The entry that follows covers one T cell receptor beta chain sequence. The antigen is unknown. All patients experienced relapse after autologous stem cell transplantation, and brentuximab vedotin exposure was variable. Produced via immunoSEQ multiplex PCR; TCRdb's table is partial and in-frame only. The sample lists tens of thousands of clones; about 88% were seen once. Germline-derived CDR1 and CDR2 are WSHSY and SAAADI. CDR3 size: 15 residues. Trimming pared 1 base from V and 6 bases from J, leaving 12 bases between. The sample is drawn from a study of PD-1 blockade in classical Hodgkin lymphoma. Overall study results and limits: While CD8+ TCR diversity did not rise significantly by C4D1, CD4+ TCR diversity did.

The source of this sequence is a human donor with classical Hodgkin lymphoma. Sequenced here: peripheral blood mononuclear cells (PBMCs), sampled before the second cycle of nivolumab. The gene calls are TRBV10-2 and TRBJ1-4; weak D call: TRBD1 (5 bases). CDR3 sequence: CASSEWGRMDEKLFF. CDR3 DNA: TGCGCCAGCAGTGAGTGGGGCAGGATGGATGAAAAACTGTTTTTT.